These 24 T cell receptor beta chains were all obtained from the same sample, sequenced in a study of blood T cell repertoires in COVID-19 (dated by TCRdb to the early 2020s). Receptor libraries were prepared by the immunoSEQ multiplex PCR assay. Held by TCRdb, this immuneACCESS table contains in-frame sequences only and omits some clones. Under half of the omission traces to an unresolved V gene where checked; the cause of the rest is unknown. The sample table contains more than 85,000 clones; only one count was recorded for approximately 85% of them. The ten largest clonotypes hold around 9.5% of the sample. Sequences were obtained from peripheral blood. The source is a man aged 35-49 years with active or convalescent COVID-19.

The rearrangement links TRBV11-2 to TRBJ1-4; TRBD1 matches 9 bases. The CDR3 extends over 14 amino acids. V gave up 3 bases and J gave up 8 bases; unmatched junction bases: 4. Germline V gives CDR1 SGHAT, CDR2 FQNNGV. The CDR3 DNA is TGTGCCAGCAGCTTGGACAGGGGAAAAGAAAAACTGTTTTTT. Protein sequence: CASSLDRGKEKLFF.

This chain joins TRBV6-6 and TRBJ2-7; the match to TRBD2 covers 7 bases. Germline CDR1 is MNHNY and CDR2 is SVGAGI (reference sequence). The CDR3 has 15 amino acids. V was pared by 6 bases and J by 2 bases, with 10 bases of the junction left unmatched. CDR3 amino acids: CASSRGGGGTYEQYF. CDR3 nucleotides: TGTGCCAGCAGCCGTGGTGGGGGGGGAACCTACGAGCAGTACTTC.

The chain has TRBV15 and TRBJ1-4, with D perhaps matching TRBD1 (5 bases). The CDR3 spans 17 residues. Trimming left V 5 bases short and J 3 bases short, with 19 bases between. Germline lookup yields CDR1 LNHNV and CDR2 YYDKDF (reference sequence). CDR3 region: CATSAMPGDGANEKLFF. In nucleotides, the CDR3 is TGTGCCACCAGCGCCATGCCGGGGGACGGGGCTAATGAAAAACTGTTTTTT.

The chain uses TRBV7-2 and TRBJ2-7; 7 bases are shared with TRBD2. V was clipped by 5 bases and J by 1 base; unmatched bases: 11. Germline CDR1 and CDR2: SGHTA and FQGNSA. The CDR3 runs to 16 residues. This chain's CDR3 is CASSPGGAPLSYEQYF. DNA of the CDR3: TGTGCCAGCAGCCCGGGGGGAGCTCCGCTTTCCTACGAGCAGTACTTC.

This chain joins TRBV9 and TRBJ2-7, with TRBD2 matching 15 bases. V lost 0 bases to trimming and J lost 6 bases; unmatched junction nucleotides: 4. CDR1 is SGDLS and CDR2 is YYNGEE in the germline V gene. This CDR3 is 16 amino acids long. CDR3 amino acids: CASSVAAGLAGGEQYF. The CDR3 bases are TGTGCCAGCAGCGTAGCAGCGGGACTAGCGGGGGGCGAGCAGTACTTC.

This chain links TRBV5-6 with TRBJ1-1; 8 bases map to TRBD1. CDR1 is SGHDT, CDR2 YYEEEE, per germline. The CDR3 spans 15 residues. With 4 bases clipped from V and 0 bases from J, the junction kept 5 bases outside the gene matches. The CDR3 sequence: CASSTRQGLNTEAFF. CDR3 DNA sequence: TGTGCCAGCAGCACCCGACAGGGGTTGAACACTGAAGCTTTCTTT.

In this sample, this clone turned up many times. The CDR3 region has the DNA TGTGCCAGCAGCTTGGCCGATTTCAGCGAGCAGTACTTC. Its translation: CASSLADFSEQYF. J is TRBJ2-7 and V is TRBV5-6; D uncertain. V was trimmed by 0 bases and J by 6 bases, leaving 10 bases between them. From germline, CDR1 is SGHDT and CDR2 YYEEEE. There are 13 residues in the CDR3.

CDR3 coding DNA: TGTGCCACCAGTGAATGGGACAGGGCTGCGAATCAGCCCCAGCATTTT. Translated: CATSEWDRAANQPQHF. This sequence joins TRBV24-1 and TRBJ1-5; 9 bases agree with TRBD1. The CDR3 is 16 residues long. V was clipped by 4 bases and J by 4 bases; unmatched bases: 7. Germline CDR1 reads KGHDR; CDR2 reads SFDVKD.

This clone appeared once. The chain joins TRBV7-2 to TRBJ2-5; D might be TRBD2 (6 bases). Trimming left V 5 bases short and J 5 bases short, with 9 bases between. Germline-derived CDR1 and CDR2 are SGHTA and FQGNSA. The length of the CDR3 is 12 residues. This CDR3 reads CASSGGAETQYF. For the CDR3, the DNA is TGTGCCAGCAGCGGCGGGGCGGAGACCCAGTACTTC. The full variable domain, rest sourced from reference TRBV7-2 and TRBJ2-5, is GAGVSQSPSNKVTEKGKDVELRCDPISGHTALYWYRQSLGQGLEFLIYFQGNSAPDKSGLPSDRFSAERTGGSVSTLTIQRTQQEDSAVYLCASSGGAETQYFGPGTRLLVL.

V gene TRBV11-2 combines with J gene TRBJ2-1; 9 bases fit TRBD1. This CDR3 region has 14 residues. Germline V gene sequence: CDR1 SGHAT, CDR2 FQNNGV. V gave up 5 bases and J gave up 7 bases; unmatched junction bases: 6. The CDR3 loop reads CASSRDRVKNEQFF. The CDR3 nucleotides are TGTGCCAGCAGCCGGGACAGGGTAAAAAATGAGCAGTTCTTC.

In this sample, this clone turned up a few times. The chain links TRBV12-3 or TRBV12-4 to TRBJ1-5, with D hard to call. V was cut by 3 bases and J by 4 bases, with 4 bases left in between. CDR3 size: 12 residues. The CDR3 region has the DNA TGTGCCAGCAGTTTCCAGAATCAGCCCCAGCATTTT. Its translation: CASSFQNQPQHF.

This rearrangement joins TRBV27 to TRBJ1-1, with TRBD1 matching 11 bases. The junction had 4 bases not matched to a gene; V was cut back by 3 bases and J by 4 bases. The CDR3 totals 15 residues. Germline-derived CDR1 and CDR2 are MNHEY and SMNVEV (reference sequence). CDR3 residues: CASSFLGTGGTEAFF. The CDR3, as DNA: TGTGCCAGCAGTTTCCTAGGGACAGGGGGCACTGAAGCTTTCTTT.

J is TRBJ1-6 and V is TRBV6-5; D gene ambiguous. V was trimmed by 4 bases and J by 0 bases, leaving 7 bases between them. The CDR3 is 15 amino acids. Germline CDR1 is MNHEY and CDR2 is SVGAGI. CDR3 nucleotides: TGTGCCAGCAGTTCCACAAGCTCCTATAATTCACCCCTCCACTTT. The encoded protein is CASSSTSSYNSPLHF.

The chain couples TRBV6-5 to TRBJ2-1, with D maybe TRBD2 (5 bases). Trimming cost V 6 bases and J 10 bases, with 16 bases left between them. Germline CDR1 and CDR2: MNHEY and SVGAGI. The CDR3 consists of 13 residues. The CDR3 spells CASRDSTMGEQFF. CDR3 in DNA: TGTGCCAGCAGGGACTCCACCATGGGGGAGCAGTTCTTC.

This rearrangement joins TRBV27 to TRBJ2-7, with a weak D call TRBD2 (7 bases). This CDR3 has 15 amino acids. Germline V CDR1 and CDR2: MNHEY, SMNVEV (reference sequence). Trimming took off 4 bases at V and 7 bases at J, with 20 bases between the two ends. The CDR3 protein is CASSSPTGGLWEQYF. CDR3 sequence (DNA): TGTGCCAGCAGTTCCCCAACGGGGGGCCTATGGGAGCAGTACTTC.

V usage is TRBV27 and J usage is TRBJ1-1; 7 bases are a match to TRBD1. V was clipped by 5 bases and J by 5 bases; unmatched bases: 5. This CDR3 is 13 amino acids long. Germline CDR1 and CDR2: MNHEY and SMNVEV (reference sequence). The CDR3: CASSPTGWTEAFF. The CDR3, as DNA: TGTGCCAGCAGTCCGACAGGGTGGACTGAAGCTTTCTTT.

The rearrangement links TRBV6-6 to TRBJ1-5; D not certain. Germline V gene lookup returns CDR1 MNHNY and CDR2 SVGAGI (reference sequence). The CDR3 loop spans 14 amino acids. V lost 0 bases, J lost 2 bases, and 5 bases lay in between. The CDR3 region is CASSYSSGNQPQHF. In DNA, the CDR3 is TGTGCCAGCAGTTACTCTAGCGGCAATCAGCCCCAGCATTTT.

The CDR3 region is CASSQKLASEAFF. In DNA form, the CDR3 reads TGTGCCAGCAGCCAAAAACTCGCATCTGAAGCTTTCTTT. The rearrangement links TRBV3-1 (or the pseudogene TRBV3-2) to TRBJ1-1; unclear D gene. The V end was cut by 2 bases, the J end by 6 bases, with 10 bases between. CDR3 length: 13 residues. Germline V lookup: CDR1 LGHDT, CDR2 YNNKEL (reference sequence).

The gene calls are TRBV5-5 and TRBJ1-3; 7 nucleotides line up with TRBD1. V lost 4 bases and J lost 3; bases outside the gene matches: 7. The CDR3 is 15 amino acids. Germline V gives CDR1 SGHKS, CDR2 YYEKEE (reference sequence). The CDR3: CASSAQGVVGNTIYF. The CDR3 DNA reads as TGTGCCAGCAGCGCCCAGGGGGTCGTTGGAAACACCATATATTTT.

The chain uses TRBV27 and TRBJ2-1; D might be TRBD2 (5 bases). V lost 4 bases to trimming and J lost 0 bases, with 10 bases between them. This CDR3 is 15 amino acids long. Per germline, CDR1 MNHEY and CDR2 SMNVEV (reference sequence). The CDR3 coding sequence is TGTGCCAGCAGTTCTGGAGCGGTCTCCTACAATGAGCAGTTCTTC. The encoded protein is CASSSGAVSYNEQFF.

The chain uses TRBV3-1 (or the pseudogene TRBV3-2) and TRBJ2-7; D possibly corresponds to TRBD2 (6 bases). This CDR3 is 15 amino acids long. CDR1 is LGHDT and CDR2 is YNNKEL in the germline V gene (reference sequence). V lost 7 bases, J lost 0 bases, and 16 bases lay in between. Here the CDR3 DNA reads TGTGCCAGCACCCCGTCGGGGAGGAGCTCCTACGAGCAGTACTTC. Amino acid sequence: CASTPSGRSSYEQYF.

V is TRBV27 and J is TRBJ2-5; 10 nucleotides match TRBD2. CDR3 length: 15 residues. From germline, CDR1 is MNHEY and CDR2 SMNVEV (reference sequence). Trimming removed 2 bases from V and 3 bases from J; junction bases left unmatched: 3. The CDR3 region has the DNA TGTGCCAGCAGTTTAGCTAGCGGGGGAAAAGAGACCCAGTACTTC. It yields the protein CASSLASGGKETQYF.

The rearrangement joins TRBV5-1 to TRBJ1-1; TRBD1 matches at 8 bases. The J segment lost 8 bases and the V segment lost 0 bases, leaving 3 bases of the junction unmatched. Germline CDR1 is SGHRS and CDR2 is YFSETQ. The CDR3 runs 13 residues. CDR3 sequence (DNA): TGCGCCAGCAGCTTGGAGACAGGGGAGGAAGCTTTCTTT. Protein product: CASSLETGEEAFF.

This chain uses TRBV25-1 with TRBJ2-3; 8 bases agree with TRBD2. Trimming at V came to 11 bases and at J to 1 base, leaving 8 bases not matched to a gene. CDR3 size: 14 residues. Germline CDR1 is MGHDK and CDR2 is SYGVNS. CDR3 DNA: TGTGCCTCCCAGCCGGGGGGGGGCACAGATACGCAGTATTTT. Its protein product is CASQPGGGTDTQYF.